This TCR beta chain was documented in a study of T cells in Graves' hyperthyroidism and ophthalmopathy. V lost 6 bases to trimming and J lost 3 bases, with 18 bases between them. CDR1 is MNHEY and CDR2 is SVGAGI in the germline V gene. The length of the CDR3 is 15 residues. This clonotype was detected many times. The CDR3 regions of TCR beta were amplified from RNA transcripts. First-round RT-PCR with HTBI primers amplified the TCR CDR3 region. TCRdb called the multiplex PCR reads again in MiXCR, with one record for every CDR3 protein. The sample yields about 360,000 distinct CDR3 sequences, 15% to 20% seen once.

Sample: blood. J is TRBJ2-7 and V is TRBV6-5; perhaps TRBD2 as D (6 bases). This receptor was taken from a woman younger than 35 with Graves' hyperthyroidism. This CDR3 reads CASSSYGGGDYEQYF. The CDR3 region has the DNA TGTGCCAGCAGCTCTTACGGGGGAGGTGACTACGAGCAGTACTTC.